This T cell receptor beta chain comes out of a study of CD8 T cells in ankylosing spondylitis (dated by TCRdb to the late 2010s). The study in broad terms: To find TCR variants linked to disease, the study profiled T cell receptor beta repertoires in ankylosing spondylitis patients and healthy donors. The full study cohort was made up of approximately 24 ankylosing spondylitis patients and 108 healthy donors. Samples of peripheral blood were taken, and for ankylosing spondylitis patients, synovial fluid was collected as well.

General study outcomes and caveats: The disease-linked clones had a CD8+ phenotype and were found at relatively low frequencies in peripheral blood. The disease-linked clones were reported as significantly enriched in matched synovial fluid samples from ankylosing spondylitis patients. Some of the motif variants had been reported before in the synovial fluid and blood of reactive arthritis patients, a finding that suggests common disease-initiation mechanisms. A TCR beta motif of several highly homologous amino acid variants appeared characteristic of blood from ankylosing spondylitis patients.

The germline V gene (reference sequence) supplies CDR1 SEHNR and CDR2 FQNEAQ. The CDR3 measures 17 amino acids from cysteine to phenylalanine. CDR3 DNA is the only sequence kept; it has 51 bases, read in frame from the first base. Relative to germline, V is missing 7 bases and J is missing 0 bases, with 11 bases of the junction outside any gene match. A word on this clonotype: Which antigen it targets is not known. Qualities for individual bases were not recorded, and no much larger clone is one base off.

The listed sequencing device is Illumina HiSeq 2500. Quantitative 5'-RACE with molecular barcodes was used to prepare TCR beta libraries. The authors' pipeline ran thus. Disease-linked TCR variants were identified with a new computational method built on a probabilistic model of VDJ rearrangement. TCRdb trimmed the raw reads at Q25, called clones with MiXCR and kept productive beta chains. Rows are unified per CDR3 protein, each entry keeping the most common DNA and genes. TCRdb, rather than the study authors, made the V and J calls. Counted in this sample were a few hundred thousand distinct CDR3 sequences; around 17% of them appeared once. Clones ranked in the top ten supply about 44% of the sample.

The TCR sequence derives from a male donor with ankylosing spondylitis. The V and J genes are TRBV7-9 and TRBJ2-3; 9 bases in between match TRBD2. Sample: blood, either unsorted or a sorted T cell fraction (not recorded which). At the DNA level, the sequence is TGTGCCAGCAACCCCGATGTGCTAGCGGGGAGCACAGATACGCAGTATTTT. Its product reads: CASNPDVLAGSTDTQYF.